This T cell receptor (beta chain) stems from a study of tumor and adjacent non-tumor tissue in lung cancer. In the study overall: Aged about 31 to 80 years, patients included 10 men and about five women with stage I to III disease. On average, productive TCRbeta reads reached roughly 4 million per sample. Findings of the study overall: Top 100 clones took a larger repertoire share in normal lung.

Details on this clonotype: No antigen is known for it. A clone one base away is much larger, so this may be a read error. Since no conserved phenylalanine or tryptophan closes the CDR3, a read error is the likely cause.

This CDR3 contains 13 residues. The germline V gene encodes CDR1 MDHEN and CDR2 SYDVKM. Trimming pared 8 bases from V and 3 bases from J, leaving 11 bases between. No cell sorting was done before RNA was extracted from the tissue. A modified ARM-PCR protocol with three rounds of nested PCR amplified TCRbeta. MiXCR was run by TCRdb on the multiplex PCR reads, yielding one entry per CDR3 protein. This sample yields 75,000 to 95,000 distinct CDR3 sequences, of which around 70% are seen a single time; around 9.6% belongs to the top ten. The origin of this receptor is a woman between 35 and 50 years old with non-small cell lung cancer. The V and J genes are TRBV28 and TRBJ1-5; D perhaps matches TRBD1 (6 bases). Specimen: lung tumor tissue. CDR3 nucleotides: TGTGCCAGCCAAGGACAGCCCAATCAGCCCCAGCATTTG. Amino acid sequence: CASQGQPNQPQHL.